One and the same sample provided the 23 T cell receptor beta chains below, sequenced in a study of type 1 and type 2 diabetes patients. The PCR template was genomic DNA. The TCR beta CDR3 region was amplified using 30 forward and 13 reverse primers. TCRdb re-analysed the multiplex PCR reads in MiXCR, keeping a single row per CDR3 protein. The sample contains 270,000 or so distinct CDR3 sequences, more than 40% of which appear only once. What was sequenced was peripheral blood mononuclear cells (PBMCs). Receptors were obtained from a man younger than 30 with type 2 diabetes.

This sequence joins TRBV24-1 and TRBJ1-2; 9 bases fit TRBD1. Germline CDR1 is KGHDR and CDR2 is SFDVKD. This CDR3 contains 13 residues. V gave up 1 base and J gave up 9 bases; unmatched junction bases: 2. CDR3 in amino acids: CATSDFGQGSYTF. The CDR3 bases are TGTGCCACCAGTGATTTCGGACAGGGGAGCTACACCTTC.

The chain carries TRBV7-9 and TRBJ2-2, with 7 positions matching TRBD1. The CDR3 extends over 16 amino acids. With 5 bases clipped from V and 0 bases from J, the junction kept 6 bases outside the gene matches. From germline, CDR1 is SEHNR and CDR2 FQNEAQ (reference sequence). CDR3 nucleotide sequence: TGTGCCAGCAGCCGGGGACAGACTCCGAACACCGGGGAGCTGTTTTTT. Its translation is CASSRGQTPNTGELFF.

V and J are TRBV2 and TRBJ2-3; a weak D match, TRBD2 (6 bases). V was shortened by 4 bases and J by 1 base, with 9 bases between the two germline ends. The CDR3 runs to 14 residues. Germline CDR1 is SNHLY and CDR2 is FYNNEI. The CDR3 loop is CASSVTGGTDTQYF. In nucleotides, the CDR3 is TGTGCCAGCAGTGTAACGGGAGGCACAGATACGCAGTATTTT.

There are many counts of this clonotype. The DNA for the CDR3 is TGTGCCAGCAGCGCAGACAGCGCAACTAATGAAAAACTGTTTTTT. Amino acid sequence: CASSADSATNEKLFF. V usage is TRBV2 and J usage is TRBJ1-4; tentatively, D is TRBD1 (5 bases). The CDR3 runs 15 residues. Germline CDR1 and CDR2: SNHLY and FYNNEI. Trimming took off 6 bases at V and 0 bases at J, with 11 bases between the two ends.

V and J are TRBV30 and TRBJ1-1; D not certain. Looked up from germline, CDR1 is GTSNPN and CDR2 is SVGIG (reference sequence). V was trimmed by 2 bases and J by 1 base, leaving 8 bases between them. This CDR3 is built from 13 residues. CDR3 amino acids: CAWSSAGNTEAFF. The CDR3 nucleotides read TGTGCCTGGAGTTCTGCAGGGAACACTGAAGCTTTCTTT.

This CDR3 is CSVMESYEQYF. CDR3 in DNA: TGCAGTGTTATGGAGAGCTACGAGCAGTACTTC. The J gene is TRBJ2-7, the V gene TRBV20-1; no definite D call. The CDR3 has 11 amino acids. Trimming left V 7 bases short and J 3 bases short, with 10 bases between. Germline V gene sequence: CDR1 DFQATT, CDR2 SNEGSKA (reference sequence).

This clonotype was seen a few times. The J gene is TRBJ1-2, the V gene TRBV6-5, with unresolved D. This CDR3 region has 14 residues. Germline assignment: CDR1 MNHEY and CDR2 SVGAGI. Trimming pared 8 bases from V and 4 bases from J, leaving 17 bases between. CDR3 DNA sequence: TGTGCCAGCTCGCCGGGTGGGTTGGGCTATGGCTACACCTTC. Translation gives CASSPGGLGYGYTF.

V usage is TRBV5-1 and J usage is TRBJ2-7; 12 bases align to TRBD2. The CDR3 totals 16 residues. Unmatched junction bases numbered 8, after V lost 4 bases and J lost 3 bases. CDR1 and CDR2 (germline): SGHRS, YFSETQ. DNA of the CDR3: TGCGCCAGCAGCCCCGGACTAGCGGGGCGGGTCTACGAGCAGTACTTC. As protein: CASSPGLAGRVYEQYF.

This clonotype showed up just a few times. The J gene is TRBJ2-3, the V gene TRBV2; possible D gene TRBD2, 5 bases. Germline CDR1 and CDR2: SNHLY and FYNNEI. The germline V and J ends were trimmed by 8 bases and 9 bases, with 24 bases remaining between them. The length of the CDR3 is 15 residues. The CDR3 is CASQIRTHLADTQYF. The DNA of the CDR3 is TGTGCCAGCCAAATTCGGACTCACCTCGCCGACACGCAGTATTTT.

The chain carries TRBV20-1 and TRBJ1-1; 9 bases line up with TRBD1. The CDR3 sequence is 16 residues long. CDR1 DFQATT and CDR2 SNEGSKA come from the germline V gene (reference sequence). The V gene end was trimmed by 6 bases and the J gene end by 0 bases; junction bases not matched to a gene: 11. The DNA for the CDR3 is TGCAGTGCCCCCGTCCCGGGACAGGGTTTGAACACTGAAGCTTTCTTT. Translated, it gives CSAPVPGQGLNTEAFF.

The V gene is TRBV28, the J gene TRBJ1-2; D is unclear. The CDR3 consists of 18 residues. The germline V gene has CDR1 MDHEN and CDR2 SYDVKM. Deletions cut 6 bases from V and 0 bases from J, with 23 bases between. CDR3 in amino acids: CASSQALPGGISNYGYTF. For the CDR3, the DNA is TGTGCCAGCAGCCAGGCGCTTCCGGGAGGGATCTCTAACTATGGCTACACCTTC.

Written as DNA, the CDR3 is TGTGCCAGTAGGGCCCAGCGGGAGTACCGAACCGGGGAGCTGTTTTTT. Protein sequence: CASRAQREYRTGELFF. This chain links TRBV19 with TRBJ2-2, with TRBD2 matching over 8 bases. The ends lost 6 bases at V and 5 bases at J; junction bases unmatched: 11. The CDR3 spans 16 residues. Germline lookup yields CDR1 LNHDA and CDR2 SQIVND (reference sequence).

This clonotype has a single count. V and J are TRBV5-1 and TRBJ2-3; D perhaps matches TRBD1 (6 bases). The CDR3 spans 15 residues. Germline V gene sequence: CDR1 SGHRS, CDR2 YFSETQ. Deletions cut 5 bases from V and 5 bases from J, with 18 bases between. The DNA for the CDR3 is TGCGCCAGCAGGTCCCCCGCAAGGGGACAAGATACGCAGTATTTT. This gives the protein CASRSPARGQDTQYF.

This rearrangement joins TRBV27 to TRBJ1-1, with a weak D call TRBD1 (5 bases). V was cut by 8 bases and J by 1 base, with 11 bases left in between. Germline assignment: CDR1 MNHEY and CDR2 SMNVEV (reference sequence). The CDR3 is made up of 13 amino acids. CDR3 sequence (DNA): TGTGCCAGCTGGGAGGGGAGGAACACTGAAGCTTTCTTT. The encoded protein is CASWEGRNTEAFF.

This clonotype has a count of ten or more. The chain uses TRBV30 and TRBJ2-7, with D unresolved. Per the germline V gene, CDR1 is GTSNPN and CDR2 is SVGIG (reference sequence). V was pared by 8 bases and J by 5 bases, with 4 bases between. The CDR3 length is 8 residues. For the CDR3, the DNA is TGTGCCGTCGACGAGCAGTACTTC. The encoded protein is CAVDEQYF.

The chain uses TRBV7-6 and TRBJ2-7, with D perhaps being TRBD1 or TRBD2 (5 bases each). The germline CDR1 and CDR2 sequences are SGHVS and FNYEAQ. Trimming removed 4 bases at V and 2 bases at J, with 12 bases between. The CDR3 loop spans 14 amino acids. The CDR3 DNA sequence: TGTGCCAGCAGCTCCGGGGCGGGTACCTACGAGCAGTACTTC. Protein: CASSSGAGTYEQYF.

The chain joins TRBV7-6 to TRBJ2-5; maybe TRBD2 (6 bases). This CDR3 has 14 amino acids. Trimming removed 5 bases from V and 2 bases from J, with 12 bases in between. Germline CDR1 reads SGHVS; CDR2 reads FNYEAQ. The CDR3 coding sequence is TGTGCCAGCAGCGGAGGGGTCAATCAAGAGACCCAGTACTTC. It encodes CASSGGVNQETQYF.

The CDR3 here is CASSLRGVDGYTF. CDR3 sequence (DNA): TGTGCCAGTAGTCTCCGGGGAGTGGATGGCTACACCTTC. The chain is built from TRBV19 and TRBJ1-2; D is undetermined. The CDR3 contains 13 residues. The V end was cut by 5 bases, the J end by 6 bases, with 13 bases between. CDR1 is LNHDA, CDR2 SQIVND, per germline (reference sequence).

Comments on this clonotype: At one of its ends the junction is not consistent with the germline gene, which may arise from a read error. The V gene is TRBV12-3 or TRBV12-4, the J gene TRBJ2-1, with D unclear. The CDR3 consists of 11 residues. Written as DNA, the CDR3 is TGTGCCGGCAGAAGCTACGCTGAGCAGTTCTTC. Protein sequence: CAGRSYAEQFF.

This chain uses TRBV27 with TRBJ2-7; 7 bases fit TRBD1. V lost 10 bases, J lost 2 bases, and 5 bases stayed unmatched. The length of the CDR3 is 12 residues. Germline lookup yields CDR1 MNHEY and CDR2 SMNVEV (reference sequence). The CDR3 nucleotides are TGTGCCACCGGGGACAGACCCTACGAGCAGTACTTC. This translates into CATGDRPYEQYF.

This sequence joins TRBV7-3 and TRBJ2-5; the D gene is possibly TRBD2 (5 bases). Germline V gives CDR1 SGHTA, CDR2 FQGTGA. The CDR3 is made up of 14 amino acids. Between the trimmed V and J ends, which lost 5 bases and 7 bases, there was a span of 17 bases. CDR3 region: CASSESGPRGTQYF. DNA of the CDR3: TGTGCCAGCAGCGAAAGCGGACCAAGAGGGACCCAGTACTTC.

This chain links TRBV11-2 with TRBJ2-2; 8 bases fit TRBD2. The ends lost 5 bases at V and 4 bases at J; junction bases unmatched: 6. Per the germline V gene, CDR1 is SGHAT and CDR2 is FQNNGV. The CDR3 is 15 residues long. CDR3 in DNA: TGTGCCAGCAGCGGACCGGGGGGGAGCACCGGGGAGCTGTTTTTT. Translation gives CASSGPGGSTGELFF.

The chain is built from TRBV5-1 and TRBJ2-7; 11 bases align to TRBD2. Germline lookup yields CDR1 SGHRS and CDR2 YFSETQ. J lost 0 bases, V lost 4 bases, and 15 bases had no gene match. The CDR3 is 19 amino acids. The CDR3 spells CASSRTPGTSGMSSYEQYF. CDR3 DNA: TGCGCCAGCAGCCGTACACCAGGGACTAGCGGAATGAGCTCCTACGAGCAGTACTTC. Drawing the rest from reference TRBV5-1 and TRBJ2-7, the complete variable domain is KAGVTQTPRYLIKTRGQQVTLSCSPISGHRSVSWYQQTPGQGLQFLFEYFSETQRNKGNFPGRFSGRQFSNSRSEMNVSTLELGDSALYLCASSRTPGTSGMSSYEQYFGPGTRLTVT.